This record concerns one TCR beta chain sequence. Original processing methods: Scientists estimated how many nucleated cells there were by amplifying reference gene primers. The method was immunoSEQ multiplex PCR; TCRdb's version includes in-frame clones alone and lacks a portion of them. Clone size and the V and J calls come from that table; the DNA yielded D and trimming. This table holds 300,000 to 450,000 clones, around 87% found once. These data belong to a study of blood T cell repertoires in COVID-19. Study in general: Collection of acute and convalescent COVID-19 samples took place in the United States, Italy and Spain. Nucleic acid was either cDNA or gDNA, and it came from T cells, B-cell-depleted T cells, or PBMCs.

CDR3 length equals 13 residues. In germline, CDR1 is SQVTM, CDR2 ANQGSEA. The J segment lost 6 bases and the V segment lost 1 base, leaving 3 bases of the junction unmatched. The V and J genes are TRBV29-1 and TRBJ2-1; 7 bases align to TRBD2. The clonotype originates from a man aged 35-49 years in a cohort exposed to, infected with or recovered from COVID-19 (not recorded which). The sample taken for sequencing was PBMCs or T cells enriched from blood (not recorded which). The CDR3 DNA reads as TGCAGCGTTGAAGTAACGGGGGGCAATGAGCAGTTCTTC. Residues: CSVEVTGGNEQFF.